This T cell receptor beta chain was obtained from a study of shared clonotypes between healthy human individuals. General study findings and limits: Naive subsets tended to show greater estimated richness than memory subsets. Relative to clonotypes present in all four donors, those not shared had lower generation probabilities. A few donors shared around 5% of their naive CD4 clonotypes.

CD45RO-negative, CCR7-selected cells formed the naive CD8 fraction, which excluded terminally differentiated effector memory CD45RA+ cells. Germline V gene lookup returns CDR1 MGHRA and CDR2 YSYEKL. The CDR3 contains 15 residues. V lost 0 bases to trimming and J lost 7 bases, with 14 bases between them. About this clone: Its matching antigen is unknown.

For every subset, genomic DNA was evenly distributed across several immunoSEQ plates. Profiling relied on immunoSEQ multiplex PCR, and the TCRdb table lists in-frame clones only, not all of them. The table shows some 2.1 million clones, with 80% to 95% occurring only once. Input material: naive CD8+ T cells from PBMCs. This clonotype was obtained from a man between 18 and 29 years old in good health. Some clones in this sample may be carry-over from other donors' samples. The chain couples TRBV4-1 to TRBJ2-3; a possible D gene is TRBD2 (5 bases). For the CDR3, the DNA is TGCGCCAGCAGCCAAGAAGTTCCGAGGGCTCATACGCAGTATTTT. Residues: CASSQEVPRAHTQYF.